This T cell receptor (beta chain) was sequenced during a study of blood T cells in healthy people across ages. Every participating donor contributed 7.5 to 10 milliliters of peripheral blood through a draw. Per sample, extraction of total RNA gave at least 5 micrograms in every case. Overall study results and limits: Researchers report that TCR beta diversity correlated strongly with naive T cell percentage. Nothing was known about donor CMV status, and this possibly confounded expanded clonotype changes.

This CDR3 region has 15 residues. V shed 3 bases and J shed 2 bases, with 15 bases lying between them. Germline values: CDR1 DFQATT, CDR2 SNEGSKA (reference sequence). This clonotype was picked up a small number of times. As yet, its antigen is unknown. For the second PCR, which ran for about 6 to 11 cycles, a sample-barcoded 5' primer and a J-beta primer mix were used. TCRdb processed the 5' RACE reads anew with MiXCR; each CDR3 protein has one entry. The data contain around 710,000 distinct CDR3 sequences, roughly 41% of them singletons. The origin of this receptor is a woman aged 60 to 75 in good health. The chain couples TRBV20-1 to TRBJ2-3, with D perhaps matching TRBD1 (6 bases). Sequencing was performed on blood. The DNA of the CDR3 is TGCAGTGCTAGGTTCAGGGGTGTATCCACAGATACGCAGTATTTT. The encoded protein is CSARFRGVSTDTQYF.